The entry below describes one TCR beta chain. The data derive from a study of blood T cell repertoires in COVID-19. The table came from immunoSEQ multiplex PCR; TCRdb's copy has only in-frame clones and leaves some out. The sample yields roughly 170,000 clones, around four fifths seen once. V was clipped by 4 bases and J by 7 bases, with 6 bases between them. This CDR3 is built from 12 residues. Per the germline V gene, CDR1 is SGDLS and CDR2 is YYNGEE. The source is a woman aged 50 to 60 who had recovered from COVID-19. Material for sequencing was PBMCs or T cells enriched from blood (not recorded which). This rearrangement joins TRBV9 to TRBJ1-6; D not resolved. The chain's CDR3 is CASSRENSPLHF. CDR3 in DNA: TGTGCCAGCAGCCGAGAAAATTCACCCCTCCACTTT.